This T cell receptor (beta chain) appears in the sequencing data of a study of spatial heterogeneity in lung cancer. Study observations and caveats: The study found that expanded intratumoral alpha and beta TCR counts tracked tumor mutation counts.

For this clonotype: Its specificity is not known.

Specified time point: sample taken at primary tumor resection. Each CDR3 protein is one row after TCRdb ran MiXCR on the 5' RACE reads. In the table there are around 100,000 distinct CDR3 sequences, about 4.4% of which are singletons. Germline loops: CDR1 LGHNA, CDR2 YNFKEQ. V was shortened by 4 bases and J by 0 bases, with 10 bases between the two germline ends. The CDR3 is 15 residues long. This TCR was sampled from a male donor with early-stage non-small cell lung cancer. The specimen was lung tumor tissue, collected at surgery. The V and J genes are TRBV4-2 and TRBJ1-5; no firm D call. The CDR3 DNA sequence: TGTGCCAGCAGCCGCCAGACGGATAGCAATCAGCCCCAGCATTTT. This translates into CASSRQTDSNQPQHF.